Below, 12 T cell receptor beta chains from the same sample are listed, as sequenced in a study of CD8 T cells in ankylosing spondylitis (dated by TCRdb to 2015 to 2018). Library preparation was by 5' RACE. The reads were generated on an Illumina HiSeq 2500. TCRdb reworked the public reads: Q25 trimming with fastp, MiXCR clone assembly, productive beta chains retained. A single entry per CDR3 protein holds the most common genes and DNA from its merged rows. This sample is represented by roughly 150,000 distinct CDR3 sequences; 30% to 35% of them were singletons. Clones ranked in the top ten supply 4.5% to 6% of the sample. Specimen: synovial fluid, either unsorted or a sorted T cell fraction (not recorded which). The origin of the receptors is a male donor with ankylosing spondylitis.

This chain links TRBV4-1 with TRBJ1-1, with D maybe TRBD1 (5 bases). This CDR3 has 17 amino acids. Trimming shortened V by 3 bases and J by 5 bases, and 22 bases separated the two germline ends. Germline-derived CDR1 and CDR2 are MGHRA and YSYEKL. The CDR3 is CASSQDPGTRVGTEAFF. DNA for the CDR3: TGCGCCAGCAGCCAGGACCCCGGGACCAGAGTTGGAACTGAAGCTTTCTTT.

This sequence joins TRBV20-1 and TRBJ2-5; 7 positions match TRBD2. The germline CDR1 and CDR2 sequences are DFQATT and SNEGSKA (reference sequence). V lost 2 bases and J lost 2; bases outside the gene matches: 11. CDR3 length: 16 residues. CDR3 protein: CSARLLFGDYQETQYF. The CDR3 region has the DNA TGCAGTGCTAGACTCCTATTTGGGGACTATCAAGAGACCCAGTACTTC.

The chain uses TRBV5-4 and TRBJ2-1, with 8 bases fitting TRBD2. CDR3 length: 14 amino acids. The V gene end was trimmed by 6 bases and the J gene end by 8 bases; junction bases not matched to a gene: 10. Per the germline V gene, CDR1 is SGHNT and CDR2 is YYREEE (reference sequence). The CDR3 bases are TGTGCCAGCACCACGGGAGGGACTAGGGATGAGCAGTTCTTC. Residues: CASTTGGTRDEQFF.

This clonotype was seen only a few times. V gene TRBV24-1 combines with J gene TRBJ2-7; D is perhaps TRBD1 or TRBD2 (5 bases each). Germline V gene lookup returns CDR1 KGHDR and CDR2 SFDVKD. The V gene lost 4 bases and the J gene lost 2 bases, with 11 bases spanning the gap. The CDR3 is made up of 14 amino acids. CDR3 sequence reads: CATSDRDAAYEQYF. CDR3 nucleotides: TGTGCCACCAGTGACCGGGACGCCGCCTACGAGCAGTACTTC.

The rearrangement links TRBV12-3 or TRBV12-4 to TRBJ1-2; D call uncertain. The CDR3 covers 12 residues. Trimming removed 11 bases at V and 2 bases at J, with 12 bases between. The CDR3 coding sequence is TGTGCCTCCAGCCAGGAGAACTATGGCTACACCTTC. It specifies CASSQENYGYTF.

The chain carries TRBV7-2 and TRBJ2-7; TRBD1 agrees at 9 bases. The CDR3 has 16 amino acids. Per germline, CDR1 SGHTA and CDR2 FQGNSA. With 2 bases clipped from V and 3 bases from J, the junction kept 8 bases outside the gene matches. Here the CDR3 DNA reads TGTGCCAGCAGCTTAAAAGCGGGGACAGGGAGCTACGAGCAGTACTTC. Translating it yields CASSLKAGTGSYEQYF.

In its sample, this clonotype was seen a few times. The CDR3 nucleotides read TGTGCCAGCAGGGACCTTTACGCCTACGAGCAGTACTTC. This sequence encodes CASRDLYAYEQYF. The chain employs TRBV6-1 and TRBJ2-7; D is undetermined. Per germline, CDR1 MNHNS and CDR2 SASEGT. The CDR3 has 13 residues. Deletions cut 6 bases from V and 2 bases from J, with 11 bases between.

This clonotype has ten or more counts. V is TRBV6-1 and J is TRBJ1-1; no definite D call. Trimming stripped 6 bases from V and 3 bases from J, with 17 bases between. Germline loops: CDR1 MNHNS, CDR2 SASEGT. CDR3 length: 15 amino acids. CDR3 DNA sequence: TGTGCCAGCAGCCACGGCTGGGTGATTTACACTGAAGCTTTCTTT. This gives the protein CASSHGWVIYTEAFF.

This clonotype appeared many times. The chain uses TRBV28 and TRBJ2-7; D is undetermined. Trimming removed 7 bases from V and 0 bases from J, with 16 bases in between. The CDR3 spans 15 residues. Germline CDR1 reads MDHEN; CDR2 reads SYDVKM. CDR3 sequence: CASTPERPSSYEQYF. For the CDR3, the DNA is TGTGCCAGCACCCCGGAGAGGCCTAGCTCCTACGAGCAGTACTTC.

V usage is TRBV14 and J usage is TRBJ2-4, with 8 bases identical to TRBD1. Germline V gives CDR1 SGHDN, CDR2 FVKESK. Germline trimming cut 1 base from V and 10 bases from J; bases unmatched to any gene: 3. The CDR3 totals 13 residues. The CDR3 DNA reads TGTGCCAGCAGCCAAGTGAACAGGGGGATTCAGTACTTC. The encoded protein is CASSQVNRGIQYF. The full variable domain, in which reference TRBV14 and TRBJ2-4 provide the parts outside the CDR3, is EAGVTQFPSHSVIEKGQTVTLRCDPISGHDNLYWYRRVMGKEIKFLLHFVKESKQDESGMPNNRFLAERTGGTYSTLKVQPAELEDSGVYFCASSQVNRGIQYFGAGTRLSVL.

The V call is TRBV3-1, the J call TRBJ2-2, with D tentatively TRBD2 (6 bases). The CDR3 loop spans 16 amino acids. The germline gives CDR1 LGHDT, CDR2 YNNKEL (reference sequence). V was shortened by 5 bases and J by 2 bases, with 15 bases between the two germline ends. The CDR3 sequence is CASSKNSGTNTGELFF. The CDR3, as DNA: TGTGCCAGCAGCAAGAATTCCGGGACTAACACCGGGGAGCTGTTTTTT.

This clonotype was detected once. The chain employs TRBV19 and TRBJ2-3, with TRBD2 identical over 8 bases. V lost 4 bases and J lost 0; bases outside the gene matches: 6. Per the germline V gene, CDR1 is LNHDA and CDR2 is SQIVND (reference sequence). The CDR3 is 16 residues long. The CDR3 protein is CASSSPKRGSTDTQYF. The CDR3 nucleotides are TGTGCCAGTAGTAGCCCCAAGCGGGGGAGCACAGATACGCAGTATTTT. The full variable domain, completed using reference TRBV19 and TRBJ2-3, is DGGITQSPKYLFRKEGQNVTLSCEQNLNHDAMYWYRQDPGQGLRLIYYSQIVNDFQKGDIAEGYSVSREKKESFPLTVTSAQKNPTAFYLCASSSPKRGSTDTQYFGPGTRLTVL.